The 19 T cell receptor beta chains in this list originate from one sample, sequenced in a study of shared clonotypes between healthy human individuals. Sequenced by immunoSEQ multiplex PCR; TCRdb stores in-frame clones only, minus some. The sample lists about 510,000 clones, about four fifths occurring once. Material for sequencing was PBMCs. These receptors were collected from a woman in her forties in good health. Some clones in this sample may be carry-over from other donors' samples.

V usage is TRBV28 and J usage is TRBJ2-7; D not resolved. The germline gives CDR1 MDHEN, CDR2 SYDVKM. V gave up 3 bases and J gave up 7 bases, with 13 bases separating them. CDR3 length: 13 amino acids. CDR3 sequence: CASSFVFPGEQYF. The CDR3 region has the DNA TGTGCCAGCAGTTTTGTCTTCCCTGGGGAGCAGTACTTC.

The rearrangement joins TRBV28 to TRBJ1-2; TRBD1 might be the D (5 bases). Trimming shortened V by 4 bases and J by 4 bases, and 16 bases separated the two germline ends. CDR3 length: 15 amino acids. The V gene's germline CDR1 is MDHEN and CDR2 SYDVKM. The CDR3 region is CASSSTGKPLYGYTF. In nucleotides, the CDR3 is TGTGCCAGCAGTTCCACAGGCAAACCTCTCTATGGCTACACCTTC.

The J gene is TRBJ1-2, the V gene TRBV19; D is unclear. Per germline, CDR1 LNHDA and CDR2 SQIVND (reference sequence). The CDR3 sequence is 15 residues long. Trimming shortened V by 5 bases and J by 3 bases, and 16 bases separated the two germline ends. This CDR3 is CASSSPVQTYYGYTF. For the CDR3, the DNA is TGTGCCAGTAGTTCCCCGGTACAAACCTACTATGGCTACACCTTC.

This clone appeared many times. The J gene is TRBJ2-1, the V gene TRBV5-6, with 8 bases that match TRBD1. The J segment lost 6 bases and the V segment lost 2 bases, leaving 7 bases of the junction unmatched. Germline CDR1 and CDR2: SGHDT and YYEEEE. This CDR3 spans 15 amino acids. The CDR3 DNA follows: TGTGCCAGCAGCTTTCTGGACAGGGACTCCAATGAGCAGTTCTTC. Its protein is CASSFLDRDSNEQFF.

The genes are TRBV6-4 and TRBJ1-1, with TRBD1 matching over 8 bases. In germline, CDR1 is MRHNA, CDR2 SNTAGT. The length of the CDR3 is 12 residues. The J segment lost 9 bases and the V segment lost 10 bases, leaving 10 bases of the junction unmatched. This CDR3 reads CATVDRGLKAFF. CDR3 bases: TGTGCCACCGTCGACAGGGGACTTAAAGCTTTCTTT.

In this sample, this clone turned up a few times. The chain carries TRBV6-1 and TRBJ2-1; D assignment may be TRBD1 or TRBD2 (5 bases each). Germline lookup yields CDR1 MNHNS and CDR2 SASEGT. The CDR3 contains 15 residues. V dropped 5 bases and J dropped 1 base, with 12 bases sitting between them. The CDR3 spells CASSKRGSSYNEQFF. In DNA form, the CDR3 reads TGTGCCAGCAGTAAGAGGGGTAGTTCCTACAATGAGCAGTTCTTC.

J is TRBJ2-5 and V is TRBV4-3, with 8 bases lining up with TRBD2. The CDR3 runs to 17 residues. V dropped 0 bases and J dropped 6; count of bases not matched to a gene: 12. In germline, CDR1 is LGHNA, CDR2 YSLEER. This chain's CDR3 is CASSQDRGGGSRQTQYF. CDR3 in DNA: TGCGCCAGCAGCCAAGATCGGGGGGGCGGGAGCAGGCAGACCCAGTACTTC.

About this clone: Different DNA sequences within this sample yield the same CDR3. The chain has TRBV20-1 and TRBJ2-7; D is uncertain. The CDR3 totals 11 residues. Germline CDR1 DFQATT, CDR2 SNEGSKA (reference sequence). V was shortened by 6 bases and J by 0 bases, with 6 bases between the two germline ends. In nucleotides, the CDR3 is TGCAGTGCCGGCCGCTCCTACGAGCAGTACTTC. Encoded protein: CSAGRSYEQYF.

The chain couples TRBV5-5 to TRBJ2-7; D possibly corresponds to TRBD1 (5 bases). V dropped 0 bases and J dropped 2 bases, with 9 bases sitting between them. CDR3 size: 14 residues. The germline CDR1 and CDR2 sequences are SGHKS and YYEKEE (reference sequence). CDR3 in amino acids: CASSLVGAAYEQYF. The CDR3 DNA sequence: TGTGCCAGCAGCTTGGTTGGGGCGGCCTACGAGCAGTACTTC.

The CDR3 DNA reads TGTGCCAGTAGTATGTTCGGACTCAACACCGGGGAGCTGTTTTTT. Translated, it gives CASSMFGLNTGELFF. The chain joins TRBV19 to TRBJ2-2; TRBD2 is a possible D gene (5 bases). The CDR3 has 15 amino acids. CDR1 is LNHDA, CDR2 SQIVND, per germline (reference sequence). V was cut by 3 bases and J by 2 bases, with 10 bases left in between. Full variable domain (outside the CDR3, taken from reference TRBV19 and TRBJ2-2): DGGITQSPKYLFRKEGQNVTLSCEQNLNHDAMYWYRQDPGQGLRLIYYSQIVNDFQKGDIAEGYSVSREKKESFPLTVTSAQKNPTAFYLCASSMFGLNTGELFFGEGSRLTVL.

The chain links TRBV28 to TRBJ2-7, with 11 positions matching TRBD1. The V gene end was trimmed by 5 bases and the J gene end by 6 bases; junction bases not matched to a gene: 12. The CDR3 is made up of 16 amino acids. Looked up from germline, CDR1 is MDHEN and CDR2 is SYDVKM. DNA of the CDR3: TGTGCCAGCAGTAACCCCACCGGGACAGGGGGAGTCGAGCAGTACTTC. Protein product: CASSNPTGTGGVEQYF. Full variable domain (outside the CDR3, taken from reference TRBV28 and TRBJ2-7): DVKVTQSSRYLVKRTGEKVFLECVQDMDHENMFWYRQDPGLGLRLIYFSYDVKMKEKGDIPEGYSVSREKKERFSLILESASTNQTSMYLCASSNPTGTGGVEQYFGPGTRLTVT.

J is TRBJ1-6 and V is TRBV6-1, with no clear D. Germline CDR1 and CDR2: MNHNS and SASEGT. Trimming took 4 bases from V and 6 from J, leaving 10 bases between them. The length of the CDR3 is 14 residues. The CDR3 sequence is CASSAGYSNSPLHF. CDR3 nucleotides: TGTGCCAGCAGTGCAGGTTATAGTAATTCACCCCTCCACTTT.

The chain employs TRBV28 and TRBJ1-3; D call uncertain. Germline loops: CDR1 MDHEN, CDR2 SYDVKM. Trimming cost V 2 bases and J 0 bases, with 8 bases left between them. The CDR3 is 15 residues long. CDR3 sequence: CASSLGGTSGNTIYF. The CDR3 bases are TGTGCCAGCAGTTTAGGCGGTACCTCTGGAAACACCATATATTTT.

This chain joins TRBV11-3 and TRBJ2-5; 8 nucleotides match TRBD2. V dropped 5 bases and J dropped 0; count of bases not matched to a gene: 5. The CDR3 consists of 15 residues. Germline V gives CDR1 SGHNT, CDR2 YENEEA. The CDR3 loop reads CASSRTTSDQETQYF. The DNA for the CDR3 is TGTGCCAGCAGCCGAACGACTAGCGACCAAGAGACCCAGTACTTC.

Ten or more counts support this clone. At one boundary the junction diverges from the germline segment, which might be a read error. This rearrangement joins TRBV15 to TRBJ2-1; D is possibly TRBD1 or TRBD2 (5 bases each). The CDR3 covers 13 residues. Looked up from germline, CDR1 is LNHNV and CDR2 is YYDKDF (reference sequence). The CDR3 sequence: CATSRDRGHPGLF. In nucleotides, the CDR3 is TGTGCCACCAGCAGAGATCGCGGGCACCCGGGGCTCTTC.

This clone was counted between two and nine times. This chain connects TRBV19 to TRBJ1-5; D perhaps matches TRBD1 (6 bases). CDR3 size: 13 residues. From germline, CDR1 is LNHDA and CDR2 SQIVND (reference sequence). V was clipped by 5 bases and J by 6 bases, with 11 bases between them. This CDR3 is CASSEQGSQPQHF. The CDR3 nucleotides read TGTGCCAGTAGTGAACAGGGAAGTCAGCCCCAGCATTTT.

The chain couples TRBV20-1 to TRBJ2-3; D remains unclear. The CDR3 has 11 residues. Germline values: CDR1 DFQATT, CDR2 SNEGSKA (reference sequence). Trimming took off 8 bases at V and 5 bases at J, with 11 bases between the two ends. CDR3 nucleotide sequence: TGCAGTACGAATCGGCGAGATACGCAGTATTTT. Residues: CSTNRRDTQYF.

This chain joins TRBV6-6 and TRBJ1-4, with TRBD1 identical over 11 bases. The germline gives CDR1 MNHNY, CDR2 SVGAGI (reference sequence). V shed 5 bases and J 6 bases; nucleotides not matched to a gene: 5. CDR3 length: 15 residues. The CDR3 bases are TGTGCCAGCAGTCCGAGGGACAGGGGGGATGAAAAACTGTTTTTT. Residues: CASSPRDRGDEKLFF.

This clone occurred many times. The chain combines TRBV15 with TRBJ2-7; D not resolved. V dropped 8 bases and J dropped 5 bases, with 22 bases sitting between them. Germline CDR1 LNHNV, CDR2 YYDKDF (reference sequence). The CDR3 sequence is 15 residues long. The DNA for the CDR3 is TGTGCCACCGGATCCTACGACACCGGGCGCCACGAGCAGTACTTC. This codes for CATGSYDTGRHEQYF.